The text below deals with one TCR beta chain. The sample originates from a study of Graves' ophthalmopathy and Graves' hyperthyroidism. RNA transcripts provided the template for amplifying TCR beta CDR3 regions. Second-round multiplex PCR followed a first-round RT-PCR using HTBI primers. TCRdb redid the calling of the multiplex PCR reads with MiXCR, one entry per CDR3 protein. The sample carries 740,000 or so distinct CDR3 sequences, roughly two fifths recorded once. The CDR3 totals 14 residues. V was pared by 2 bases and J by 7 bases, with 10 bases of the junction left unmatched. CDR1 and CDR2 (germline): DFQATT, SNEGSKA (reference sequence).

This sequence joins TRBV20-1 and TRBJ1-1; 7 bases are shared with TRBD1. The sequence derives from an adult man with Graves' ophthalmopathy. Sequencing used peripheral blood. The CDR3: CSARKTGPEGEAFF. Written as DNA, the CDR3 is TGCAGTGCTAGAAAGACAGGGCCAGAGGGTGAAGCTTTCTTT.